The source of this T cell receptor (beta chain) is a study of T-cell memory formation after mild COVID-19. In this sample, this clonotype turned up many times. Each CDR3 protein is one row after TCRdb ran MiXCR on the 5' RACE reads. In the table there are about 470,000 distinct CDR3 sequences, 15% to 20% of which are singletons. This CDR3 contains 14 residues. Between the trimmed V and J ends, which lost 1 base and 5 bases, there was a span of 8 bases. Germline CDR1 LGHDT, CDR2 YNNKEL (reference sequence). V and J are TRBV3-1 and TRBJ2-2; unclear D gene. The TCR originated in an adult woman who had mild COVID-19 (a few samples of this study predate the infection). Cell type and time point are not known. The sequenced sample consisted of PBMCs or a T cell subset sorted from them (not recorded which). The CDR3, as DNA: TGTGCCAGCAGCCAAGTTCTGGGGACCGGGGAGCTGTTTTTT. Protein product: CASSQVLGTGELFF. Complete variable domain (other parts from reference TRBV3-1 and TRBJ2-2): DTAVSQTPKYLVTQMGNDKSIKCEQNLGHDTMYWYKQDSKKFLKIMFSYNNKELIINETVPNRFSPKSPDKAHLNLHINSLELGDSAVYFCASSQVLGTGELFFGEGSRLTVL.